The subject of this entry is one T cell receptor (beta chain). Its antigen is not identified. Just one base apart from a much larger clone, this may be a read error. This record belongs to a study of tumor-infiltrating lymphocytes in primary liver carcinoma. Study in general: Spanning 4.2 to 10 cm, the tumors were T1-T3 N0M0. Study-wide results and limits: Tumor region pairs overlapped more than did tumor-adjacent and tumor-blood pairs. Each sample was bulk and unsorted; consequently, CD4+ and CD8+ repertoires were not compared.

Germline DNA was also extracted, and blood RNA was taken from unsorted whole blood. TCR beta cDNA was prepared out of around 460 ng total RNA by means of a constant-region primer. A slightly modified ARM-PCR protocol with three nested multiplex PCR rounds produced these TCR beta libraries. In TCRdb, the multiplex PCR reads were re-called with MiXCR into one record per CDR3 protein. The top ten clones hold roughly 8.6% of a sample with about 310,000 distinct CDR3 sequences, roughly 60% of them seen once. Sample: peripheral blood. The clonotype was recovered from a man aged 35-49 years with primary liver carcinoma and hepatitis B virus infection.

CDR3 residues: CASNQTSNSYNEQFF. CDR3 DNA: TGTGCCAGCAATCAGACTAGTAACTCCTACAATGAGCAGTTCTTC. The chain carries TRBV6-5 and TRBJ2-1; a possible D gene is TRBD2 (6 bases). The CDR3 totals 15 residues. Trimming took off 7 bases at V and 0 bases at J, with 13 bases between the two ends. Per germline, CDR1 MNHEY and CDR2 SVGAGI.